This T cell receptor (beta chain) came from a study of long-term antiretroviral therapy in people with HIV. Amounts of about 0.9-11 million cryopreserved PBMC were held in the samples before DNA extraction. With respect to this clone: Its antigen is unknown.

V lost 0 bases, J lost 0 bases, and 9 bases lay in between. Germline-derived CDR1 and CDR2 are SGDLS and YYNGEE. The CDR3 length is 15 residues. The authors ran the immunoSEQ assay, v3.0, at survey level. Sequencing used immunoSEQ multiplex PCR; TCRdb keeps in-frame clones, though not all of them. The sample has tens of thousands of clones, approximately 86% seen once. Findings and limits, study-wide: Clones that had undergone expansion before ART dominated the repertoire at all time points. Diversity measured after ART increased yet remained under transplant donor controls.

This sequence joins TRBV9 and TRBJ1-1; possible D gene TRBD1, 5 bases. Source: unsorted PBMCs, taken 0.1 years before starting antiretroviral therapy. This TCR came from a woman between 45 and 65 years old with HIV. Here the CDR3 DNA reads TGTGCCAGCAGCGTAGTGACAGAGATGAACACTGAAGCTTTCTTT. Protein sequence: CASSVVTEMNTEAFF.